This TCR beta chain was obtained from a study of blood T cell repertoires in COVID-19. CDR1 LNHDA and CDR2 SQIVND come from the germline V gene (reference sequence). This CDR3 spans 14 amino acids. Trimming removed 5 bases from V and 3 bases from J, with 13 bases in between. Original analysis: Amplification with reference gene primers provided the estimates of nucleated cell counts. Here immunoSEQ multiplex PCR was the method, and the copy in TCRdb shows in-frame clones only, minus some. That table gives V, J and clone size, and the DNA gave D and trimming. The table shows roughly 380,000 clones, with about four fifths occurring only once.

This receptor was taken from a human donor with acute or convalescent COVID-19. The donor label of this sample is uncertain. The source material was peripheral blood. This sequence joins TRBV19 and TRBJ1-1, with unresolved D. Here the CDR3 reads CASSLRDGYTEAFF. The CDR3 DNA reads TGTGCCAGTAGTCTGAGGGATGGCTACACTGAAGCTTTCTTT.